One sample yielded the 24 T cell receptor beta chains listed below, sequenced in a study of human T cells and chemical hapten exposure. As for time point: patch test 1, 2 weeks after DPC sensitization. Treatment meaning: therapeutic diphenylcyclopropenone sensitization with weekly scalp DPC. Each CDR3 protein is one row after TCRdb ran MiXCR on the RACE reads. In the table there are 180,000 or so distinct CDR3 sequences, 13% to 15% of which are singletons. The source was whole blood, collected in connection with sensitization to the hapten diphenylcyclopropenone (DPC). Receptors originate from a woman in her 30s with alopecia areata. Some clones in this sample may be carry-over from other donors' samples.

The chain recombines TRBV5-5 with TRBJ1-4; perhaps TRBD1 as D (5 bases). Germline V CDR1 and CDR2: SGHKS, YYEKEE (reference sequence). The CDR3 runs to 15 residues. The V end lost 0 bases, the J end lost 8 bases, and 14 bases lay between the germline ends. The CDR3: CASSLEGVSWEKLFF. The CDR3 nucleotides are TGTGCCAGCAGCTTGGAAGGGGTTTCGTGGGAAAAACTGTTTTTT.

The chain employs TRBV9 and TRBJ2-1; D tentatively fits TRBD1 or TRBD2 (6 bases each). V shed 5 bases and J shed 7 bases, with 16 bases lying between them. Germline lookup yields CDR1 SGDLS and CDR2 YYNGEE. This CDR3 contains 14 residues. The CDR3, as DNA: TGTGCCAGCAGTGCAGCCGGGGGCAATAATGAGCAGTTCTTC. This encodes CASSAAGGNNEQFF. The full variable domain, rest sourced from reference TRBV9 and TRBJ2-1, is DSGVTQTPKHLITATGQRVTLRCSPRSGDLSVYWYQQSLDQGLQFLIQYYNGEERAKGNILERFSAQQFPDLHSELNLSSLELGDSALYFCASSAAGGNNEQFFGPGTRLTVL.

This chain joins TRBV5-1 and TRBJ2-7; 9 nucleotides align to TRBD2. Germline V gene data show CDR1 as SGHRS and CDR2 as YFSETQ. The length of the CDR3 is 14 residues. J gave up 3 bases and V 4 bases, and 5 bases lay outside the gene matches. The CDR3 loop reads CASSLLSGSYEQYF. For the CDR3, the DNA is TGCGCCAGCAGCCTGCTTAGCGGGAGCTACGAGCAGTACTTC. Supplemented by reference TRBV5-1 and TRBJ2-7, the full variable domain reads KAGVTQTPRYLIKTRGQQVTLSCSPISGHRSVSWYQQTPGQGLQFLFEYFSETQRNKGNFPGRFSGRQFSNSRSEMNVSTLELGDSALYLCASSLLSGSYEQYFGPGTRLTVT.

This clonotype was counted only a few times. This chain uses TRBV3-1 with TRBJ2-3, with 7 bases identical to TRBD2. CDR1 is LGHDT and CDR2 is YNNKEL in the germline V gene (reference sequence). This CDR3 has 14 amino acids. V dropped 3 bases and J dropped 4; count of bases not matched to a gene: 4. Here the CDR3 reads CASSHGREPDTQYF. CDR3 bases: TGTGCCAGCAGCCACGGGCGGGAGCCAGATACGCAGTATTTT.

This clonotype was seen repeatedly, ten times or more. The chain recombines TRBV6-2 or TRBV6-3 with TRBJ1-5; no definite D call. Germline V gene lookup returns CDR1 MNHEY and CDR2 SVGEGT. The V end lost 7 bases, the J end lost 4 bases, and 14 bases lay between the germline ends. The CDR3 contains 14 residues. The CDR3 sequence is CASKDSVKNQPQHF. The CDR3 nucleotides are TGTGCCAGCAAAGACTCAGTCAAAAATCAGCCCCAGCATTTT.

This clonotype was seen ten or more times. CDR3 nucleotides: TGTGCCAGCAGTTACTTGGGGCCCGAAGGGCTGTTTTTT. It encodes CASSYLGPEGLFF. V usage is TRBV6-6 and J usage is TRBJ1-4, with D tentatively TRBD1 (5 bases). Trimming removed 1 base at V and 14 bases at J, with 14 bases between. Germline loops: CDR1 MNHNY, CDR2 SVGAGI (reference sequence). The CDR3 loop spans 13 amino acids.

The rearrangement links TRBV20-1 to TRBJ2-7; D remains unclear. The CDR3 spans 12 residues. CDR1 is DFQATT and CDR2 is SNEGSKA in the germline V gene (reference sequence). The V end was cut by 6 bases, the J end by 2 bases, with 11 bases between. The CDR3 DNA reads as TGCAGTGCACCTGACTCCCCCTACGAGCAGTACTTC. Residues: CSAPDSPYEQYF.

The table lists this clonotype with many counts. The gene calls are TRBV29-1 and TRBJ1-1; D is ambiguous. From germline, CDR1 is SQVTM and CDR2 ANQGSEA. V was clipped by 6 bases and J by 4 bases, with 15 bases between them. The CDR3 totals 13 residues. For the CDR3, the DNA is TGCAGCGTGGTGGGGTTCCGAGGCACTGAAGCTTTCTTT. Protein product: CSVVGFRGTEAFF.

J is TRBJ2-5 and V is TRBV10-2; possibly TRBD1 for D (7 bases). V gave up 8 bases and J gave up 2 bases, with 15 bases separating them. The CDR3 loop spans 14 amino acids. Per germline, CDR1 WSHSY and CDR2 SAAADI. The CDR3 is CASRQQGTQETQYF. The DNA for the CDR3 is TGCGCCAGCCGTCAACAGGGGACTCAAGAGACCCAGTACTTC.

The chain joins TRBV20-1 to TRBJ2-2; 10 bases match TRBD1. The CDR3 is 18 residues long. The V gene end was trimmed by 2 bases and the J gene end by 2 bases; junction bases not matched to a gene: 11. Germline V gives CDR1 DFQATT, CDR2 SNEGSKA (reference sequence). In DNA, the CDR3 is TGCAGTGCTAGAAGCCCTTCCGGGACAGGGGTTAACACCGGGGAGCTGTTTTTT. Its translation: CSARSPSGTGVNTGELFF.

This sequence joins TRBV3-1 and TRBJ2-5, with 7 positions matching TRBD2. With V trimmed by 0 bases and J by 5 bases, 6 bases remained unmatched. The CDR3 length is 15 residues. Germline V gene data show CDR1 as LGHDT and CDR2 as YNNKEL (reference sequence). The CDR3 here is CASSQEPGRWETQYF. CDR3 nucleotide sequence: TGTGCCAGCAGCCAAGAGCCCGGGAGGTGGGAGACCCAGTACTTC.

The genes are TRBV28 and TRBJ2-5, with D possibly matching TRBD1 (6 bases). This CDR3 has 14 residues. V was cut by 3 bases and J by 4 bases, with 12 bases left in between. CDR1 is MDHEN, CDR2 SYDVKM, per germline. The CDR3 loop reads CASSFPGGRETQYF. The CDR3 DNA reads as TGTGCCAGCAGTTTTCCTGGGGGCCGAGAGACCCAGTACTTC.

The rearrangement joins TRBV28 to TRBJ2-7; tentative D call: TRBD1 (6 bases). V shed 9 bases and J shed 9 bases, with 36 bases lying between them. This CDR3 comprises 18 residues. Germline values: CDR1 MDHEN, CDR2 SYDVKM. CDR3: CASNSLKKRRDTNKWQYF. DNA for the CDR3: TGTGCCAGTAATTCCCTTAAAAAGAGACGGGACACTAACAAGTGGCAGTACTTC.

The chain has TRBV6-6 and TRBJ1-1, with a tentative D call TRBD1 (6 bases). Per germline, CDR1 MNHNY and CDR2 SVGAGI (reference sequence). V lost 2 bases and J lost 5, with 21 bases in between. There are 17 residues in the CDR3. This CDR3 reads CASSYPPQRQVVTEAFF. In DNA form, the CDR3 reads TGTGCCAGCAGTTACCCCCCCCAACGACAGGTTGTAACTGAAGCTTTCTTT.

The chain uses TRBV5-1 and TRBJ2-1, with D hard to call. The CDR3 runs to 12 residues. The germline CDR1 and CDR2 sequences are SGHRS and YFSETQ. Between the trimmed V and J ends, which lost 7 bases and 10 bases, there was a span of 15 bases. The CDR3 coding sequence is TGCGCCAGCGGAGCCCTGGGGATAGAGCAGTTCTTC. Translating gives CASGALGIEQFF.

The CDR3 protein is CASSFGAHTGELFF. As DNA, the CDR3 is TGTGCCAGCAGCTTTGGAGCCCACACCGGGGAGCTGTTTTTT. This rearrangement joins TRBV12-3 or TRBV12-4 to TRBJ2-2; D not certain. The ends were cut back, 6 bases at V and 3 bases at J, with 11 bases in the middle. This CDR3 is built from 14 residues.

In its sample, this clonotype was seen a few times. The chain couples TRBV12-3 or TRBV12-4 to TRBJ1-1, with TRBD1 matching 8 bases. CDR3 length equals 17 residues. The J segment lost 0 bases and the V segment lost 6 bases, leaving 12 bases of the junction unmatched. CDR3 sequence: CASRGIGTGGVNTEAFF. The CDR3 bases are TGTGCCAGCAGGGGGATTGGGACAGGTGGAGTGAACACTGAAGCTTTCTTT.

The rearrangement links TRBV28 to TRBJ1-5; D is uncertain. V lost 8 bases to trimming and J lost 2 bases, with 7 bases between them. Germline CDR1 is MDHEN and CDR2 is SYDVKM. This CDR3 has 12 residues. The CDR3 reads CASVIGNQPQHF. Here the CDR3 DNA reads TGTGCCAGCGTGATCGGCAATCAGCCCCAGCATTTT. The variable domain in full, with the rest retrieved from reference TRBV28 and TRBJ1-5, is DVKVTQSSRYLVKRTGEKVFLECVQDMDHENMFWYRQDPGLGLRLIYFSYDVKMKEKGDIPEGYSVSREKKERFSLILESASTNQTSMYLCASVIGNQPQHFGDGTRLSIL.

This clonotype was detected a few times. The chain links TRBV28 to TRBJ1-5, with 10 bases lining up with TRBD1. Germline CDR1 reads MDHEN; CDR2 reads SYDVKM. CDR3 length: 17 amino acids. V dropped 6 bases and J dropped 1; count of bases not matched to a gene: 9. The CDR3 here is CASSLLRGQGSNQPQHF. The CDR3 DNA sequence: TGTGCCAGCAGCCTCTTGCGGGGACAGGGGAGCAATCAGCCCCAGCATTTT.

The chain joins TRBV11-2 to TRBJ1-4, with a tentative D call TRBD1 (6 bases). The CDR3 covers 17 residues. CDR1 and CDR2 from the germline V gene are SGHAT and FQNNGV. Trimming left V 5 bases short and J 4 bases short, with 20 bases between. As DNA, the CDR3 is TGTGCCAGCAGCAAGCAACCCCAGGGGACAAGTAATGAAAAACTGTTTTTT. This encodes CASSKQPQGTSNEKLFF. Drawing the rest from reference TRBV11-2 and TRBJ1-4, the complete variable domain is EAGVAQSPRYKIIEKRQSVAFWCNPISGHATLYWYQQILGQGPKLLIQFQNNGVVDDSQLPKDRFSAERLKGVDSTLKIQPAKLEDSAVYLCASSKQPQGTSNEKLFFGSGTQLSVL.

This chain uses TRBV29-1 with TRBJ1-2; a possible D gene is TRBD1 (6 bases). The CDR3 runs to 12 residues. Trimming took off 3 bases at V and 8 bases at J, with 13 bases between the two ends. Germline lookup yields CDR1 SQVTM and CDR2 ANQGSEA. The CDR3 nucleotides read TGCAGCGTTGATAGGCAGGGGAGCGGCTACACCTTC. Its translation: CSVDRQGSGYTF.

This clonotype was seen only a few times. V is TRBV18 and J is TRBJ2-3, with 9 bases matching TRBD2. CDR1 KGHSH and CDR2 LQKENI come from the germline V gene. V trimming: 3 bases; J trimming: 6 bases; junction bases outside the gene matches: 10. The CDR3 contains 16 residues. The DNA for the CDR3 is TGTGCCAGCTCACCTGGCGGGAGGGCTCCGACGGATACGCAGTATTTT. It is translated as CASSPGGRAPTDTQYF.

The J gene is TRBJ1-5, the V gene TRBV10-3, with D unclear. The germline gives CDR1 ENHRY, CDR2 SYGVKD. Trimming shortened V by 3 bases and J by 4 bases, and 4 bases separated the two germline ends. CDR3 length: 12 residues. In DNA, the CDR3 is TGTGCCATCAGTGACGGGAATCAGCCCCAGCATTTT. Translating it yields CAISDGNQPQHF.

This sequence joins TRBV3-1 and TRBJ2-3; D call uncertain. The CDR3 covers 14 residues. With 5 bases removed from V and 0 bases from J, the gap between germline ends came to 9 bases. The V gene's germline CDR1 is LGHDT and CDR2 YNNKEL (reference sequence). The CDR3 here is CASSDVGSTDTQYF. In nucleotides, the CDR3 is TGTGCCAGCAGCGACGTAGGTAGCACAGATACGCAGTATTTT.